Listed below are T cell receptor beta chains from one sample, sequenced in a study of shared clonotypes between healthy human individuals. The method was immunoSEQ multiplex PCR; TCRdb's version includes in-frame clones alone and lacks a portion of them. The top ten clones hold approximately 1.5% of a sample with about 1 million clones, about 70% of them seen once. Specimen: memory CD4+ T cells sorted from blood. These receptors originate from a man aged 18 to 29 in good health. The CDR3 runs from the conserved cysteine through the conserved F or W. D genes are given only for firm matches. Size is omitted from some rows. Given values are once, few, many or a class for expanded clones.

cdr3_nt: TGTGCCGGATTAATACCGTTGTGGGACAGCCCTACTTTTCCAACCGGGGAGCTGTTTTTT
cdr3_aa: CAGLIPLWDSPTFPTGELFF
clone_size: .
v_call: TRBV30
d_call: TRBD1
j_call: TRBJ2-2

cdr3_nt: TGCGCCAGCAGCTTGGAGGCAGGTGCCAGGTTGAACATTCAGTACTTC
cdr3_aa: CASSLEAGARLNIQYF
clone_size: .
v_call: TRBV5-1
d_call: .
j_call: TRBJ2-4

cdr3_nt: TGTGCCAGCAGTTGGAGGGGCTCTGGGGCCAACGTCCTGACTTTC
cdr3_aa: CASSWRGSGANVLTF
clone_size: .
v_call: TRBV28
d_call: .
j_call: TRBJ2-6

cdr3_nt: TGTGCCAGCAGCCAAGTGGTCGGCGGGATCACAGATACGCAGTATTTT
cdr3_aa: CASSQVVGGITDTQYF
clone_size: .
v_call: TRBV4-2
d_call: .
j_call: TRBJ2-3

cdr3_nt: TGTGCCAGCAGTTACTCGGGACAGGGGAATTCACCCCTCCACTTT
cdr3_aa: CASSYSGQGNSPLHF
clone_size: .
v_call: TRBV6-6
d_call: TRBD1
j_call: TRBJ1-6

cdr3_nt: TGTGCCAGCTCACTGCAGGGGGCCAGCAATCAGCCCCAGCATTTT
cdr3_aa: CASSLQGASNQPQHF
clone_size: .
v_call: TRBV18
d_call: TRBD1
j_call: TRBJ1-5

cdr3_nt: TGTGCCAGCAGCTTAGAAGGTAGCTTGTTCGGGGAGCTGTTTTTT
cdr3_aa: CASSLEGSLFGELFF
clone_size: .
v_call: TRBV7-2
d_call: .
j_call: TRBJ2-2

cdr3_nt: TGTGCCAGCACCTCAGGGGGCCTCAACACCGGGGAGCTGTTTTTT
cdr3_aa: CASTSGGLNTGELFF
clone_size: .
v_call: TRBV2
d_call: TRBD1
j_call: TRBJ2-2

cdr3_nt: TGTGCCAGCAGCCCGGGACAGACTACCTACGAGCAGTACTTC
cdr3_aa: CASSPGQTTYEQYF
clone_size: few
v_call: TRBV6-6
d_call: TRBD1
j_call: TRBJ2-7

cdr3_nt: TGCGCCAGCAGCTTGGTTAGGAACACCGGGGAGCTGTTTTTT
cdr3_aa: CASSLVRNTGELFF
clone_size: .
v_call: TRBV5-1
d_call: .
j_call: TRBJ2-2

cdr3_nt: TGTGCCAGCAGTTCCCCGGGACCTCAGTTCTTC
cdr3_aa: CASSSPGPQFF
clone_size: .
v_call: TRBV6-6
d_call: .
j_call: TRBJ2-1

cdr3_nt: TGTGCCAGCAGCACCGGGACAGGGCGATGGAGCTCCTACGAGCAGTACTTC
cdr3_aa: CASSTGTGRWSSYEQYF
clone_size: .
v_call: TRBV11-2
d_call: TRBD1
j_call: TRBJ2-7